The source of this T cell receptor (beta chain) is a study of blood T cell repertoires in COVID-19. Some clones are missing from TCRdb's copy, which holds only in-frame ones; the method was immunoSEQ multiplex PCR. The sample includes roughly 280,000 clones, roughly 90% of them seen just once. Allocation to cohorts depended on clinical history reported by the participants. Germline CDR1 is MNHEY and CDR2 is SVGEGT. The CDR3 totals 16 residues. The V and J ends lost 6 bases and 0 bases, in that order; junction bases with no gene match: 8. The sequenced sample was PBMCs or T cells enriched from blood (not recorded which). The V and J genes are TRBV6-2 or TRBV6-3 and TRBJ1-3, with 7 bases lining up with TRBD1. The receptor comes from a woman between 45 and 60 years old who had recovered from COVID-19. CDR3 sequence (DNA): TGTGCCAGCAGCCAAACGACAGGGCCCTCTGGAAACACCATATATTTT. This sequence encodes CASSQTTGPSGNTIYF.